The T cell receptor (beta chain) under discussion was sequenced for a study of shared clonotypes between healthy human individuals. Study in general: Per donor, CD8 memory used one plate, CD8 naive used two, CD4 memory used three and CD4 naive used three.

Method: immunoSEQ multiplex PCR; TCRdb's copy keeps in-frame clones and lacks some. Here the sample spans around 200,000 clones, about 68% being singletons. This clone has ten or more counts. The antigen is undetermined. V was pared by 4 bases and J by 11 bases, with 18 bases between. Per germline, CDR1 MNHEY and CDR2 SVGAGI. This CDR3 spans 13 amino acids. Study-level findings and limits: A small donor pool kept down the genetic and exposure-history diversity that was represented. Around 4.7% of naive CD4 clonotypes were shared across several donors.

The sequence derives from a man under 40 in good health. The chain is built from TRBV6-5 and TRBJ2-7, with D possibly matching TRBD2 (6 bases). The sequencing input was memory CD4+ T cells sorted from blood. Subset reported: CD45RA-negative fraction. In DNA form, the CDR3 reads TGTGCCAGCAGTTCCCGACTGCAGACTAGGGAGTACTTC. Translating it yields CASSSRLQTREYF.